One and the same sample provided the 26 T cell receptor beta chains below, sequenced in a study of OX40 agonist ivuxolimab in advanced cancers. TCRdb keeps only in-frame clones here, not all; method: immunoSEQ multiplex PCR. The sample consists of roughly 100,000 clones, less than 90% of them appearing once. Sample: CD4+ or CD8+ T cells sorted from blood, taken in a trial of the OX40 agonist ivuxolimab. The receptors were gathered from an adult with an advanced solid tumor such as melanoma, head and neck, liver or kidney cancer.

The count of this clone is one. This chain connects TRBV7-9 to TRBJ2-7; the D is unclear. CDR1 SEHNR and CDR2 FQNEAQ come from the germline V gene (reference sequence). Trimming stripped 5 bases from V and 6 bases from J, with 8 bases between. The CDR3 runs to 11 residues. DNA for the CDR3: TGTGCCAGCAGCGGATTTGGCGAGCAGTACTTC. Amino acids: CASSGFGEQYF.

This clone was picked up one time. The chain links TRBV5-4 to TRBJ1-2, with D unresolved. V lost 4 bases and J 4 bases, leaving 17 bases between the germline ends. This CDR3 contains 15 residues. Germline CDR1 is SGHNT and CDR2 is YYREEE (reference sequence). The DNA of the CDR3 is TGTGCCAGCAGCCCTTGGACTCCTCAGATCTATGGCTACACCTTC. Its translation: CASSPWTPQIYGYTF.

This clone was detected only once. This chain joins TRBV4-3 and TRBJ1-5; possible D gene TRBD1, 5 bases. This CDR3 is built from 15 residues. In germline, CDR1 is LGHNA, CDR2 YSLEER. V was clipped by 1 base and J by 5 bases, with 12 bases between them. For the CDR3, the DNA is TGCGCCAGCAGCCAAGTATTAGACAGCTATCAGCCCCAGCATTTT. This gives the protein CASSQVLDSYQPQHF.

This sequence joins TRBV12-2 and TRBJ1-1; the D call of TRBD1 is as the table states it, not checked on the DNA. TRBV12-2 has pseudogene status. The CDR3 consists of 14 residues. The CDR3 DNA follows: TGTGCAAGTCGCTGTGCACAGGGGAACACTGAAGCTTTCTTT. It specifies CASRCAQGNTEAFF.

The count of this clone is one. The genes are TRBV7-2 and TRBJ2-4; 12 bases agree with TRBD2. The CDR3 sequence is 18 residues long. Germline V gene sequence: CDR1 SGHTA, CDR2 FQGNSA. Losses at the gene ends were 2 bases for V and 0 bases for J; bases not matched to a gene: 5. This CDR3 is CASSLRTSGVLAKNIQYF. For the CDR3, the DNA is TGTGCCAGCAGCTTAAGGACTAGCGGGGTGTTAGCCAAAAACATTCAGTACTTC.

The chain links TRBV5-6 to TRBJ2-7; D might be TRBD2 (6 bases). CDR3 length equals 15 residues. Trimming removed 4 bases from V and 0 bases from J, with 14 bases in between. Germline V gives CDR1 SGHDT, CDR2 YYEEEE. The CDR3 nucleotides are TGTGCCAGCAGCCTGGGACTGAAGAACTCCTACGAGCAGTACGTC. As protein: CASSLGLKNSYEQYV.

V and J are TRBV4-2 and TRBJ2-7; 8 nucleotides line up with TRBD1. The CDR3 totals 18 residues. With 2 bases clipped from V and 0 bases from J, the junction kept 12 bases outside the gene matches. CDR1 is LGHNA, CDR2 YNFKEQ, per germline. CDR3 sequence: CASSQHPAGQGSSYEQYF. The CDR3 nucleotides read TGTGCCAGCAGCCAACACCCCGCCGGACAGGGTAGCTCCTACGAGCAGTACTTC.

The rearrangement joins TRBV6-6 to TRBJ1-1, with D uncertain. The V end lost 6 bases, the J end lost 1 base, and 9 bases lay between the germline ends. CDR3 size: 13 residues. Per the germline V gene, CDR1 is MNHNY and CDR2 is SVGAGI (reference sequence). The DNA of the CDR3 is TGTGCCAGCAGCTTCCCGGGGAACACTGAAGCTTTCTTT. Residues: CASSFPGNTEAFF.

This sequence joins TRBV9 and TRBJ1-2, with 8 bases matching TRBD1. The CDR3 loop spans 15 amino acids. CDR1 is SGDLS, CDR2 YYNGEE, per germline. V was clipped by 4 bases and J by 1 base; unmatched bases: 6. In DNA, the CDR3 is TGTGCCAGCAGCTTTGGGACAGGAATTAACTATGGCTACACCTTC. It is translated as CASSFGTGINYGYTF.

In regard to this clone: The junction departs from the called germline gene at one end, perhaps through a read error. The chain has TRBV30 and TRBJ2-2, with D tentatively TRBD1 or TRBD2 (5 bases each). The CDR3 has 15 amino acids. Germline V gene data show CDR1 as GTSNPN and CDR2 as SVGIG (reference sequence). For the CDR3, the DNA is TGTGCCTGGACGCAGGGCCTAATTAACACCGGGGAGCCGTTTTTT. It is translated as CAWTQGLINTGEPFF.

The rearrangement uses TRBV11-2 and TRBJ2-2; D perhaps matches TRBD2 (5 bases). V shed 4 bases and J shed 3 bases, with 18 bases lying between them. Germline CDR1 reads SGHAT; CDR2 reads FQNNGV. CDR3 length: 17 amino acids. The CDR3 loop reads CASSSGRGRRDTGELFF. DNA of the CDR3: TGTGCCAGCAGCTCCGGCCGAGGCAGGCGGGACACCGGGGAGCTGTTTTTT.

The rearrangement uses TRBV9 and TRBJ2-7, with D perhaps TRBD1 (5 bases). V lost 4 bases and J 3 bases, leaving 14 bases between the germline ends. The CDR3 has 14 amino acids. Germline assignment: CDR1 SGDLS and CDR2 YYNGEE. The CDR3 DNA sequence: TGTGCCAGCAGCTGCCCCGACAGACACTACGAGCAGTACGTC. Its translation: CASSCPDRHYEQYV.

The rearrangement uses TRBV7-3 and TRBJ2-2; perhaps TRBD1 as D (6 bases). Deletions cut 5 bases from V and 8 bases from J, with 15 bases between. Germline V gives CDR1 SGHTA, CDR2 FQGTGA. CDR3 size: 14 residues. CDR3 loop: CASSLGQEAGELFF. CDR3 nucleotides: TGTGCCAGCAGCCTGGGACAAGAGGCGGGGGAGCTGTTTTTT.

The chain uses TRBV7-2 and TRBJ2-7, with D perhaps matching TRBD1 (5 bases). V was trimmed by 0 bases and J by 4 bases, leaving 13 bases between them. Germline assignment: CDR1 SGHTA and CDR2 FQGNSA. The CDR3 consists of 15 residues. The CDR3 bases are TGTGCCAGCAGCTTAGCGGCGGATAACAGGTACGAGCAGTACTTC. Amino acid sequence: CASSLAADNRYEQYF. The full variable domain, completed using reference TRBV7-2 and TRBJ2-7, is GAGVSQSPSNKVTEKGKDVELRCDPISGHTALYWYRQSLGQGLEFLIYFQGNSAPDKSGLPSDRFSAERTGGSVSTLTIQRTQQEDSAVYLCASSLAADNRYEQYFGPGTRLTVT.

This chain connects TRBV21-1 to TRBJ2-1; no check of the table's D call, TRBD1, against the DNA was made. TRBV21-1 is labeled a pseudogene. This CDR3 region has 16 residues. This chain's CDR3 is CASRNNLHHSDNEQFF. DNA for the CDR3: TGTGCCAGCAGGAACAATTTACACCATTCCGACAATGAGCAGTTCTTC.

This chain links TRBV29-1 with TRBJ1-2; 7 positions agree with TRBD1. CDR1 and CDR2 from the germline V gene are SQVTM and ANQGSEA. The CDR3 has 14 residues. V was clipped by 6 bases and J by 8 bases; unmatched bases: 15. The CDR3 loop is CSVFSAGGRDGYTF. The DNA of the CDR3 is TGCAGCGTATTTTCCGCAGGGGGGCGTGACGGCTACACCTTC.

The V gene is TRBV6-5, the J gene TRBJ1-1; TRBD1 agrees at 7 bases. J gave up 11 bases and V 6 bases, and 6 bases lay outside the gene matches. Germline CDR1 MNHEY, CDR2 SVGAGI. The CDR3 has 11 amino acids. This CDR3 is CASSMGQRAFF. The CDR3 bases are TGTGCCAGCAGCATGGGACAGAGGGCTTTCTTT.

The gene calls are TRBV10-3 and TRBJ1-1, with 9 bases fitting TRBD1. Germline assignment: CDR1 ENHRY and CDR2 SYGVKD. CDR3 length: 17 residues. The ends lost 5 bases at V and 3 bases at J; junction bases unmatched: 13. The CDR3 region has the DNA TGTGCCATCAGTAGTCCACGGGACAGGGCCGCGGACACTGAAGCTTTCTTT. Its protein is CAISSPRDRAADTEAFF.

The rearrangement uses TRBV29-1 and TRBJ2-5; no clear D. The CDR3 runs 10 residues. V was shortened by 6 bases and J by 1 base, with 3 bases between the two germline ends. Germline CDR1 is SQVTM and CDR2 is ANQGSEA. In DNA form, the CDR3 reads TGCAGCGTCGCCCAAGAGACCCAGTACTTC. This encodes CSVAQETQYF.

The chain carries TRBV19 and TRBJ1-6; D unresolved. CDR3 length equals 17 residues. The V gene's germline CDR1 is LNHDA and CDR2 SQIVND (reference sequence). V was shortened by 5 bases and J by 0 bases, with 14 bases between the two germline ends. The CDR3 coding sequence is TGTGCCAGTAGTCGAAGCGGGGTACGCTCCTATAATTCACCCCTCCACTTT. Protein: CASSRSGVRSYNSPLHF.

V is TRBV11-2 and J is TRBJ1-3, with TRBD1 identical over 7 bases. This CDR3 comprises 17 residues. Germline assignment: CDR1 SGHAT and CDR2 FQNNGV. The V gene end was trimmed by 4 bases and the J gene end by 9 bases; junction bases not matched to a gene: 18. CDR3 in amino acids: CASSSITDRVIGSTIYF. CDR3 bases: TGTGCCAGCAGCTCGATAACTGACAGGGTAATTGGGAGCACCATATATTTT.

The chain is built from TRBV7-9 and TRBJ2-3, with 7 bases identical to TRBD1. CDR3 length: 13 residues. V shed 7 bases and J 3 bases; nucleotides not matched to a gene: 4. Germline V CDR1 and CDR2: SEHNR, FQNEAQ (reference sequence). The CDR3 protein is CASNRQGTDTQYF. The CDR3 region has the DNA TGTGCCAGCAACCGACAGGGAACAGATACGCAGTATTTT.

The gene calls are TRBV2 and TRBJ1-2; D may be TRBD1 (6 bases). The CDR3 consists of 14 residues. V was trimmed by 6 bases and J by 4 bases, leaving 15 bases between them. Germline CDR1 SNHLY, CDR2 FYNNEI. The CDR3 region has the DNA TGTGCCAGCAGAGAGAGGGGGTCCAGCTATGGCTACACCTTC. Protein product: CASRERGSSYGYTF.

This clone was seen only a few times. The J gene is TRBJ2-1, the V gene TRBV9; maybe TRBD1 (6 bases). The CDR3 is 14 residues long. Looked up from germline, CDR1 is SGDLS and CDR2 is YYNGEE. Trimming took 3 bases from V and 6 from J, leaving 13 bases between them. CDR3: CASSAIPDSNEQFF. The CDR3 nucleotides are TGTGCCAGCAGCGCAATCCCGGACAGCAATGAGCAGTTCTTC.

This clone counts as medium-sized. This chain joins TRBV10-3 and TRBJ1-5; D not certain. The CDR3 spans 14 residues. The V end lost 0 bases, the J end lost 4 bases, and 7 bases lay between the germline ends. CDR1 and CDR2 from the germline V gene are ENHRY and SYGVKD. The CDR3 nucleotides are TGTGCCATCAGTGAGTCGGACTGGAATCAGCCCCAGCATTTT. Amino acid sequence: CAISESDWNQPQHF.

V gene TRBV5-1 combines with J gene TRBJ1-6; D not resolved. This CDR3 has 15 amino acids. In germline, CDR1 is SGHRS, CDR2 YFSETQ. Trimming removed 1 base at V and 0 bases at J, with 5 bases between. The CDR3 DNA sequence: TGCGCCAGCAGCTTGATAAGCTCCTATAATTCACCCCTCCACTTT. It codes for CASSLISSYNSPLHF.